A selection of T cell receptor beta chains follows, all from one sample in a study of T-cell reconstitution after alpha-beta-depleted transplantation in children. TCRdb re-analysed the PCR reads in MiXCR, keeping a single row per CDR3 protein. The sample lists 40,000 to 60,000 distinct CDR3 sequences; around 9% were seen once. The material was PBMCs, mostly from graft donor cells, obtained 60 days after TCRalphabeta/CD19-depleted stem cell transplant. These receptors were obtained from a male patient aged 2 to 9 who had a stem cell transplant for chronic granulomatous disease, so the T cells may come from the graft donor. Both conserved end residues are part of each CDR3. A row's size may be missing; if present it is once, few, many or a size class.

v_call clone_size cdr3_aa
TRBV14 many CASSQGLLGPQHF
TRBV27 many CASSHNAESEAFF
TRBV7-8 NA CASSLAGGGADTEAFF
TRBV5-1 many CASSFQRGTYEQYF
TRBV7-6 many CASSLRMGEQYF
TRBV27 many CASSPGQRTASYEQYF
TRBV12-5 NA CASGLSGRDQPQHF
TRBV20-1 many CSASAYSGANVLTF
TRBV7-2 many CASSRPLGRQETQYF
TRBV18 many CASSPEISGGTSGNGRFF
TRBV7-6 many CASSLVVGLASSYEQYF
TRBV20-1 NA CSATHDRGALGEQYF
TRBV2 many CAVWSLSLEGEQYF
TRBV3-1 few CATCQVGGRAHTGELFF
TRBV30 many CAWSVYPQSSTDTQYF
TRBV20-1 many CSAPGLAAYGEQFF
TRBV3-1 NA CACCQVQTVTYEQYF
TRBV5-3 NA CAMGPGPGGETQYF
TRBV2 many CASSEAGGNEQFF
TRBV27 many CASSPYVSTDTQYF
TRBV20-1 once CSAQKGLGGANVLTF
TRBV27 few CASSPGGGTYGYTF
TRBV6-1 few CASTQLAGDGHEQFF
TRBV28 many CASSPQGTHEQYF
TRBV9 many CASSVLSGGNNEQFF
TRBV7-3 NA CASSPPGTFKHSYEQYF
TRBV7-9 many CASSLMMGANTEAFF
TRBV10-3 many CAISLLGEGREQYF
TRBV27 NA CASSLGPANNSPLHF